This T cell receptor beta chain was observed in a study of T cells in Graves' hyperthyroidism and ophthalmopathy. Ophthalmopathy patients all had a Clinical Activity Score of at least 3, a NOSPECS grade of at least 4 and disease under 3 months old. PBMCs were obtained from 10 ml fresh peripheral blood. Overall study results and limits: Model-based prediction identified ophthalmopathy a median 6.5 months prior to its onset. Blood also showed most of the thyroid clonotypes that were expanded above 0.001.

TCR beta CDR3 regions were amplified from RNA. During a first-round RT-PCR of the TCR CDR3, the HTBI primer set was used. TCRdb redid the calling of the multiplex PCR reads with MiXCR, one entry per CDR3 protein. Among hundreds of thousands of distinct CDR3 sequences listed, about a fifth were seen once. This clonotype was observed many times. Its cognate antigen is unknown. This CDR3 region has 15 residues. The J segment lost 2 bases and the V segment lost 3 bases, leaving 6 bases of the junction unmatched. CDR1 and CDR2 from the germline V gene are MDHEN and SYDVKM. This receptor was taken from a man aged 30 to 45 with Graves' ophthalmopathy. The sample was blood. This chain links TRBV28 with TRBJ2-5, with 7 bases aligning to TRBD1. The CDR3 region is CASSLLGTAQETQYF. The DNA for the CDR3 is TGTGCCAGCAGTTTGTTAGGGACAGCGCAAGAGACCCAGTACTTC.